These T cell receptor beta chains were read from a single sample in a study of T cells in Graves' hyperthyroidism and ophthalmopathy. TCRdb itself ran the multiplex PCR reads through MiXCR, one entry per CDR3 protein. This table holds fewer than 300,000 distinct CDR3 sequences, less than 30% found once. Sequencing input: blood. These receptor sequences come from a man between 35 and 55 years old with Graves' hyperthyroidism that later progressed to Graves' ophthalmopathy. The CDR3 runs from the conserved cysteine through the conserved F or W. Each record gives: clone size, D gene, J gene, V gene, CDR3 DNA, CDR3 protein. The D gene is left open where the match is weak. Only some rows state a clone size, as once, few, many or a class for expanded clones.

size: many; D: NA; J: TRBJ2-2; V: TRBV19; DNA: TGTGCCAGTAGCCGACTCGGACAGCCGAACACCGGGGAGCTGTTTTTT; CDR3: CASSRLGQPNTGELFF
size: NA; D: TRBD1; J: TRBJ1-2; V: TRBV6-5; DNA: TGTGCCAGCAGTTATGGCGAGGACAGGACTAACTATGGCTACACCTTC; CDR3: CASSYGEDRTNYGYTF
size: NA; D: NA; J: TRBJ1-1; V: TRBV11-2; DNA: TGTGCCAGCAGCCACGACAAGGACACGGGGAACACTGAAGCTTTCTTT; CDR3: CASSHDKDTGNTEAFF
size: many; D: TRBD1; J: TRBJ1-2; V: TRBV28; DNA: TGTGCCAGCAGTTCTCGTGGCAGGGGGCCCCTTAACTACTATGGCTACACCTTC; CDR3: CASSSRGRGPLNYYGYTF
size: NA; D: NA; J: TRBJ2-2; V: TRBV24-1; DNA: TGTGCCACCAGAAACCGGGCCTCCGGGGAGCTGTTTTTT; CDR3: CATRNRASGELFF
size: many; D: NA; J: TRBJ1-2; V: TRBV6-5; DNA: TGTGCCAGCAGTTATTACGGACAGTTTGCTGGCTACACCTTC; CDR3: CASSYYGQFAGYTF
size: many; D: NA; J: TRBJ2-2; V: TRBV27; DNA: TGTGCCAGCAGTCTCACCCCGGGGGACACCGGGGAGCTGTTTTTT; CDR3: CASSLTPGDTGELFF
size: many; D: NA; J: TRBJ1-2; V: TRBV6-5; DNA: TGTGCCAGCAGTTATTTGACGGGCGATGGCTACACCTTC; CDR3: CASSYLTGDGYTF
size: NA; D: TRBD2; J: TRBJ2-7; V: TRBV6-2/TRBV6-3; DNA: TGTGCCAGCAGTTACCTTCTAGCGGGAGGCCCCCGAGACTACGAGCAGTACTTC; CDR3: CASSYLLAGGPRDYEQYF
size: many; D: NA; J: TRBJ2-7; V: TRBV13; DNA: TGTGCCAGCAGCCGCAGGGAATCGGTGCTCTCCTACGAGCAGTACTTC; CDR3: CASSRRESVLSYEQYF
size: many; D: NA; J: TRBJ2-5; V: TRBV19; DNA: TGTGCCAGTAGTATGGGCAAGTCAGGACAAGAGACCCAGTACTTC; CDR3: CASSMGKSGQETQYF
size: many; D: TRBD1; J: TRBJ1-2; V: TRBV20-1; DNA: TGCAGTGCTAGAGACCTGGGACAGGGGGCGAGTGGCTACACCTTC; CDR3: CSARDLGQGASGYTF
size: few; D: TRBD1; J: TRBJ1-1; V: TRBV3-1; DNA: TGTGCCAGCAACCCCACAGGGGAAACTGAAGCTTTCTTT; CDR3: CASNPTGETEAFF
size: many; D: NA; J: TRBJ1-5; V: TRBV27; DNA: TGTGCCTCCCACCCCCTCGCCAGCAATCAGCCCCAGCATTTT; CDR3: CASHPLASNQPQHF
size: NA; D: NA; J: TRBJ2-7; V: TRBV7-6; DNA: TGTGCCAGCAGCTTAGTAAGCGGACAGCCCTACGAGCAGTACTTC; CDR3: CASSLVSGQPYEQYF
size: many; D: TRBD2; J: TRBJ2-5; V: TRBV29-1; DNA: TGCAGCGTTGTTTGGATAGCGGGAGCGTCGGAGACCCAGTACTTC; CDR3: CSVVWIAGASETQYF
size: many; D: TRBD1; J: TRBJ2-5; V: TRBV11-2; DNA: TGTGCCAGCAGCTTTGGACAGGCAGAATACCAAGAGACCCAGTACTTC; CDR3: CASSFGQAEYQETQYF
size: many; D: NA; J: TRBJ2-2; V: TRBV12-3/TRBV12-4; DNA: TGTGCCAGCAGATCGGCCGGGGAGCTGTTTTTT; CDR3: CASRSAGELFF
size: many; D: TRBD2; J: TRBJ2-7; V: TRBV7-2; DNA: TGTGCCAGCAGCTCTCCTTGGGGCCTAATAGCGGGAGGTAGCTACGAGCAGTACTTC; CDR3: CASSSPWGLIAGGSYEQYF
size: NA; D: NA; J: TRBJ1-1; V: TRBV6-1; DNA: TGTGCCAGCAGCCATCGGACAGCTAACACTGAAGCTTTCTTT; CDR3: CASSHRTANTEAFF
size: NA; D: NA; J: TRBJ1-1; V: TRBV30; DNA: TGTGCCTGGAGTGTGGGAATGGGGCATGAAGCTTTCTTT; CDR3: CAWSVGMGHEAFF